This T cell receptor (beta chain) appears in the sequencing data of a study of blood T cell repertoires in COVID-19. The CDR3 has 18 residues. Per germline, CDR1 MNHEY and CDR2 SMNVEV (reference sequence). J gave up 5 bases and V 2 bases, and 10 bases lay outside the gene matches. Sequencing used immunoSEQ multiplex PCR; TCRdb keeps in-frame clones, though not all of them. The sample has some 260,000 clones, approximately 90% seen once. The sequenced material came from PBMCs or T cells enriched from blood (not recorded which). The TCR comes from a man in his forties or fifties who had recovered from COVID-19. The chain uses TRBV27 and TRBJ2-5, with 14 bases matching TRBD2. CDR3 loop: CASSLHGGLAGVAETQYF. In DNA, the CDR3 is TGTGCCAGCAGTTTACACGGGGGACTAGCGGGAGTGGCGGAGACCCAGTACTTC.